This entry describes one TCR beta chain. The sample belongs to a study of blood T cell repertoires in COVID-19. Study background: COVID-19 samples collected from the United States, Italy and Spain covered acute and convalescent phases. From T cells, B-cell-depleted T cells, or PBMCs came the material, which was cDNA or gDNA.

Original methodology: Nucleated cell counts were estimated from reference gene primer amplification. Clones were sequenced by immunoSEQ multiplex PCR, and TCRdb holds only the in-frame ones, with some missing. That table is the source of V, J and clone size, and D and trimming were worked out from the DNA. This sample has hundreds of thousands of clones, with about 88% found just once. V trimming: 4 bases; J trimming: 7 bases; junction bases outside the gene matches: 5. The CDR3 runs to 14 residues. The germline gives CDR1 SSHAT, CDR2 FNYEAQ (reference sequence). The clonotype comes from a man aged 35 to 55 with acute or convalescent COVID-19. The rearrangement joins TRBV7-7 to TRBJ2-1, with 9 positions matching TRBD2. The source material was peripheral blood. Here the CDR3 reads CASSSSGDSNEQFF. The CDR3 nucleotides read TGTGCCAGCAGCTCTAGCGGGGACTCGAATGAGCAGTTCTTC.